Presented here are 23 T cell receptor beta chains from one specimen sequenced in a study of neoadjuvant anti-PD-1 for oral cavity cancer. Data came from immunoSEQ multiplex PCR; TCRdb stores just in-frame clones and leaves some out. The sample yields 14,000 or so clones, over 60% seen once. Stated time point: after neoadjuvant nivolumab, at surgical resection. Sequences were derived from PBMCs, sampled after nivolumab (anti-PD-1) treatment. Receptor source: a person between 40 and 80 years old with oral cavity squamous cell carcinoma.

The V call is TRBV5-5, the J call TRBJ2-5; 10 bases are a match to TRBD1. Germline V gives CDR1 SGHKS, CDR2 YYEKEE (reference sequence). The CDR3 totals 15 residues. V shed 0 bases, J shed 5 bases, and the junction held 4 bases outside the gene matches. As DNA, the CDR3 is TGTGCCAGCAGCTTGGAGACAGGGGGCTTCGAGACCCAGTACTTC. It yields the protein CASSLETGGFETQYF.

The V call is TRBV19, the J call TRBJ1-6; D remains unclear. This CDR3 region has 12 residues. Germline loops: CDR1 LNHDA, CDR2 SQIVND (reference sequence). The germline V and J ends were trimmed by 4 bases and 11 bases, with 9 bases remaining between them. CDR3 in amino acids: CASSSLGAPLHF. CDR3 nucleotide sequence: TGTGCCAGTAGTAGCTTAGGTGCACCCCTCCACTTT. Complete variable domain (other parts from reference TRBV19 and TRBJ1-6): DGGITQSPKYLFRKEGQNVTLSCEQNLNHDAMYWYRQDPGQGLRLIYYSQIVNDFQKGDIAEGYSVSREKKESFPLTVTSAQKNPTAFYLCASSSLGAPLHFGNGTRLTVT.

The genes are TRBV15 and TRBJ2-7, with 7 bases aligning to TRBD2. Trimming took 1 base from V and 7 from J; bases not matched to a gene: 4. The CDR3 loop spans 13 amino acids. Per germline, CDR1 LNHNV and CDR2 YYDKDF (reference sequence). The CDR3 loop is CATSRGEGGEQYF. DNA of the CDR3: TGTGCCACCAGCAGAGGGGAGGGTGGGGAGCAGTACTTC.

The chain joins TRBV30 to TRBJ1-1; D call uncertain. Germline V CDR1 and CDR2: GTSNPN, SVGIG (reference sequence). Deletions cut 2 bases from V and 1 base from J, with 8 bases between. CDR3 length equals 13 residues. CDR3 bases: TGTGCCTGGAGTCGGCAGGCGAACACTGAAGCTTTCTTT. Its protein product is CAWSRQANTEAFF.

The rearrangement uses TRBV5-1 and TRBJ1-4; a possible D gene is TRBD1 (6 bases). Trimming left V 5 bases short and J 8 bases short, with 13 bases between. The CDR3 has 13 residues. Germline V gene lookup returns CDR1 SGHRS and CDR2 YFSETQ. Here the CDR3 DNA reads TGCGCCAGCAGGACGGGAAGGGGGGAAAAACTGTTTTTT. It codes for CASRTGRGEKLFF.

The chain recombines TRBV7-9 with TRBJ2-3, with TRBD2 matching 14 bases. Germline trimming cut 5 bases from V and 5 bases from J; bases unmatched to any gene: 6. Germline loops: CDR1 SEHNR, CDR2 FQNEAQ (reference sequence). The CDR3 covers 16 residues. The CDR3 DNA is TGTGCCAGCAGCGGTGGGACTAGCGGGAGTGTAGATACGCAGTATTTT. Translating gives CASSGGTSGSVDTQYF. The full variable domain, in which reference TRBV7-9 and TRBJ2-3 provide the parts outside the CDR3, is DTGVSQNPRHKITKRGQNVTFRCDPISEHNRLYWYRQTLGQGPEFLTYFQNEAQLEKSRLLSDRFSAERPKGSFSTLEIQRTEQGDSAMYLCASSGGTSGSVDTQYFGPGTRLTVL.

The J gene is TRBJ2-3, the V gene TRBV6-6; a possible D gene is TRBD2 (5 bases). V dropped 2 bases and J dropped 6 bases, with 12 bases sitting between them. CDR1 MNHNY and CDR2 SVGAGI come from the germline V gene (reference sequence). This CDR3 comprises 14 residues. CDR3 in amino acids: CASSYPSFTDTQYF. In nucleotides, the CDR3 is TGTGCCAGCAGTTACCCTAGCTTCACTGATACGCAGTATTTT.

The V gene is TRBV18, the J gene TRBJ2-2; TRBD2 aligns across 11 bases. J lost 4 bases, V lost 5 bases, and 9 bases had no gene match. CDR3 size: 17 residues. The germline V gene has CDR1 KGHSH and CDR2 LQKENI. The CDR3 nucleotides are TGTGCCAGCTCATCCGGGACTAGCGGCGGGATCACCGGGGAGCTGTTTTTT. The encoded protein is CASSSGTSGGITGELFF.

The genes are TRBV11-2 and TRBJ2-2; the D gene is possibly TRBD1 (5 bases). The V gene's germline CDR1 is SGHAT and CDR2 FQNNGV. The CDR3 sequence is 16 residues long. Trimming removed 5 bases at V and 1 base at J, with 14 bases between. The CDR3 nucleotides are TGTGCCAGCAGCCCCAGGGCGGCTTTGAACACCGGGGAGCTGTTTTTT. Protein product: CASSPRAALNTGELFF. Based on the CDR3 plus reference TRBV11-2 and TRBJ2-2, the full variable domain is EAGVAQSPRYKIIEKRQSVAFWCNPISGHATLYWYQQILGQGPKLLIQFQNNGVVDDSQLPKDRFSAERLKGVDSTLKIQPAKLEDSAVYLCASSPRAALNTGELFFGEGSRLTVL.

V is TRBV10-1 and J is TRBJ2-2; no clear D. This CDR3 has 15 amino acids. Germline CDR1 reads WNHNN; CDR2 reads SYGVQD (reference sequence). Trimming left V 0 bases short and J 0 bases short, with 5 bases between. CDR3 sequence reads: CASSESVTNTGELFF. CDR3 nucleotide sequence: TGCGCCAGCAGTGAGTCTGTTACGAACACCGGGGAGCTGTTTTTT.

This chain links TRBV6-6 with TRBJ1-2, with D unclear. The V gene's germline CDR1 is MNHNY and CDR2 SVGAGI (reference sequence). CDR3 length equals 15 residues. V shed 5 bases and J shed 0 bases, with 13 bases lying between them. The CDR3 sequence: CASSGQGGANYGYTF. The CDR3, as DNA: TGTGCCAGCAGTGGCCAAGGAGGAGCTAACTATGGCTACACCTTC.

The rearrangement uses TRBV7-8 and TRBJ2-7; D gene uncertain. The CDR3 spans 12 residues. Germline CDR1 SGHVS, CDR2 FQNEAQ. The V end was cut by 0 bases, the J end by 6 bases, with 6 bases between. The CDR3 reads CASSLARSEQYF. The DNA of the CDR3 is TGTGCCAGCAGCTTAGCGCGAAGCGAGCAGTACTTC.

This clone occurred a few times. The V call is TRBV11-1, the J call TRBJ1-2; D unclear. Germline-derived CDR1 and CDR2 are SGHAT and FQDESV (reference sequence). This CDR3 comprises 14 residues. Between the trimmed V and J ends, which lost 0 bases and 4 bases, there was a span of 9 bases. CDR3: CASSLAQGSYGYTF. The CDR3 DNA reads TGTGCCAGCAGCTTAGCTCAAGGGTCCTATGGCTACACCTTC. The whole variable domain, remainder taken from reference TRBV11-1 and TRBJ1-2, is EAEVAQSPRYKITEKSQAVAFWCDPISGHATLYWYRQILGQGPELLVQFQDESVVDDSQLPKDRFSAERLKGVDSTLKIQPAELGDSAMYLCASSLAQGSYGYTFGSGTRLTVV.

The genes are TRBV9 and TRBJ1-5, with D maybe TRBD1 (5 bases). The CDR3 loop spans 15 amino acids. Germline values: CDR1 SGDLS, CDR2 YYNGEE. Trimming removed 0 bases at V and 2 bases at J, with 9 bases between. In DNA form, the CDR3 reads TGTGCCAGCAGCGTAGACGGGGCCGGCAATCAGCCCCAGCATTTT. Encoded protein: CASSVDGAGNQPQHF.

This chain connects TRBV30 to TRBJ1-5, with a weak D call TRBD1 (5 bases). The CDR3 is 13 residues long. V was shortened by 3 bases and J by 1 base, with 7 bases between the two germline ends. CDR1 GTSNPN and CDR2 SVGIG come from the germline V gene (reference sequence). This chain's CDR3 is CAWSGDSNQPQHF. CDR3 nucleotide sequence: TGTGCCTGGAGCGGGGACAGCAATCAGCCCCAGCATTTT.

The rearrangement links TRBV5-6 to TRBJ1-4, with D possibly TRBD1 on 6 matching bases. Trimming took off 1 base at V and 5 bases at J, with 12 bases between the two ends. The CDR3 is 15 amino acids. Germline lookup yields CDR1 SGHDT and CDR2 YYEEEE. The CDR3 is CASSLYSGANEKLFF. CDR3 in DNA: TGTGCCAGCAGCTTGTACTCGGGGGCAAATGAAAAACTGTTTTTT.

The table lists this clone with a few counts. The rearrangement joins TRBV18 to TRBJ2-7, with D uncertain. V was shortened by 0 bases and J by 1 base, with 22 bases between the two germline ends. Germline V gene data show CDR1 as KGHSH and CDR2 as LQKENI. The CDR3 loop spans 19 amino acids. CDR3 nucleotides: TGTGCCAGCTCACCACCGTCCCCAGGAATGACATTACCATCCTACGAGCAGTACTTC. Protein sequence: CASSPPSPGMTLPSYEQYF. Complete variable domain (other parts from reference TRBV18 and TRBJ2-7): NAGVMQNPRHLVRRRGQEARLRCSPMKGHSHVYWYRQLPEEGLKFMVYLQKENIIDESGMPKERFSAEFPKEGPSILRIQQVVRGDSAAYFCASSPPSPGMTLPSYEQYFGPGTRLTVT.

The chain links TRBV27 to TRBJ1-5; D is unclear. The V end was cut by 4 bases, the J end by 0 bases, with 10 bases between. This CDR3 contains 15 residues. Germline V gene data show CDR1 as MNHEY and CDR2 as SMNVEV (reference sequence). In nucleotides, the CDR3 is TGTGCCAGCAGTTGGACCGCCGATAGCAATCAGCCCCAGCATTTT. It codes for CASSWTADSNQPQHF.

The chain couples TRBV6-1 to TRBJ1-5; the match to TRBD1 covers 8 bases. The CDR3 totals 15 residues. CDR1 and CDR2 from the germline V gene are MNHNS and SASEGT. The ends lost 7 bases at V and 5 bases at J; junction bases unmatched: 10. CDR3 coding DNA: TGTGCCAGCAACCTAGGACAGGGCTACGATCAGCCCCAGCATTTT. It translates to CASNLGQGYDQPQHF.

The chain employs TRBV15 and TRBJ1-4; a weak D match, TRBD1 (6 bases). The CDR3 extends over 15 amino acids. CDR1 LNHNV and CDR2 YYDKDF come from the germline V gene (reference sequence). Trimming took 6 bases from V and 0 from J, leaving 11 bases between them. The CDR3 reads CATRTGATTNEKLFF. The CDR3 DNA reads as TGTGCCACCAGGACAGGTGCTACAACTAATGAAAAACTGTTTTTT.

J is TRBJ2-4 and V is TRBV11-3; TRBD2 matches at 12 bases. Germline CDR1 is SGHNT and CDR2 is YENEEA. The CDR3 is 19 residues long. V lost 1 base to trimming and J lost 2 bases; unmatched junction nucleotides: 9. CDR3 nucleotides: TGTGCCAGCAGCTTAGGGGGCCTAGCGGGAGGGCCAACCAAAAACATTCAGTACTTC. It is translated as CASSLGGLAGGPTKNIQYF. Variable domain in full (rest from reference TRBV11-3 and TRBJ2-4): EAGVVQSPRYKIIEKKQPVAFWCNPISGHNTLYWYLQNLGQGPELLIRYENEEAVDDSQLPKDRFSAERLKGVDSTLKIQPAELGDSAVYLCASSLGGLAGGPTKNIQYFGAGTRLSVL.

This chain uses TRBV18 with TRBJ1-6, with unresolved D. The CDR3 is 13 residues long. The germline gives CDR1 KGHSH, CDR2 LQKENI. V lost 6 bases and J lost 5, with 8 bases in between. The CDR3 DNA sequence: TGTGCCAGCTCCGGGAGGGATAATTCACCCCTCCACTTT. Residues: CASSGRDNSPLHF.

The V and J genes are TRBV25-1 and TRBJ1-4, with D unresolved. This CDR3 is built from 16 residues. V was shortened by 3 bases and J by 8 bases, with 19 bases between the two germline ends. Per germline, CDR1 MGHDK and CDR2 SYGVNS. The DNA for the CDR3 is TGTGCCAGCAGTGATTCGTCCAGAAGCCCGGGCGAAAAACTGTTTTTT. This encodes CASSDSSRSPGEKLFF.